This entry is about one T cell receptor (beta chain). After removal of 0 bases from V and 3 bases from J, the junction contained 6 bases not matched to a gene. CDR1 is LGHNA and CDR2 is YNFKEQ in the germline V gene. The CDR3 is 19 amino acids. This sample was included in a study of technical replicates of blood from several donors. Clones were read by immunoSEQ multiplex PCR, and TCRdb kept only the in-frame ones, dropping some. There are more than 95,000 clones in the sample; about 95% occur only once, and more than 0.2% lies in the top ten. This rearrangement joins TRBV4-2 to TRBJ2-2, with 14 positions matching TRBD2. Material for sequencing was T cells isolated from PBMCs. This TCR was recovered from a human donor in good health. Here the CDR3 DNA reads TGTGCCAGCAGCCAAGAGCAGACTAGCGGGAGGGCCGACACCGGGGAGCTGTTTTTT. The encoded protein is CASSQEQTSGRADTGELFF.